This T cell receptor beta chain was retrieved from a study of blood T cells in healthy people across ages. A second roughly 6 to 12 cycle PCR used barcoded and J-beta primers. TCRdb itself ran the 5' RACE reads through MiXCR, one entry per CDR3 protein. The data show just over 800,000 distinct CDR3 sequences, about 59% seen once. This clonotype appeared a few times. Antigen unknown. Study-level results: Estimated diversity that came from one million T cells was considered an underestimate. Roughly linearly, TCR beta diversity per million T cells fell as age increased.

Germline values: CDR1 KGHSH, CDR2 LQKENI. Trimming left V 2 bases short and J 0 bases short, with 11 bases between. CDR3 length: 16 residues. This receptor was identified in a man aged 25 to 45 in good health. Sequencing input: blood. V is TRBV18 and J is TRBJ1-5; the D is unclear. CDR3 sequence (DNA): TGTGCCAGCTCACCAGAAGCGGAAAATAGCAATCAGCCCCAGCATTTT. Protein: CASSPEAENSNQPQHF.